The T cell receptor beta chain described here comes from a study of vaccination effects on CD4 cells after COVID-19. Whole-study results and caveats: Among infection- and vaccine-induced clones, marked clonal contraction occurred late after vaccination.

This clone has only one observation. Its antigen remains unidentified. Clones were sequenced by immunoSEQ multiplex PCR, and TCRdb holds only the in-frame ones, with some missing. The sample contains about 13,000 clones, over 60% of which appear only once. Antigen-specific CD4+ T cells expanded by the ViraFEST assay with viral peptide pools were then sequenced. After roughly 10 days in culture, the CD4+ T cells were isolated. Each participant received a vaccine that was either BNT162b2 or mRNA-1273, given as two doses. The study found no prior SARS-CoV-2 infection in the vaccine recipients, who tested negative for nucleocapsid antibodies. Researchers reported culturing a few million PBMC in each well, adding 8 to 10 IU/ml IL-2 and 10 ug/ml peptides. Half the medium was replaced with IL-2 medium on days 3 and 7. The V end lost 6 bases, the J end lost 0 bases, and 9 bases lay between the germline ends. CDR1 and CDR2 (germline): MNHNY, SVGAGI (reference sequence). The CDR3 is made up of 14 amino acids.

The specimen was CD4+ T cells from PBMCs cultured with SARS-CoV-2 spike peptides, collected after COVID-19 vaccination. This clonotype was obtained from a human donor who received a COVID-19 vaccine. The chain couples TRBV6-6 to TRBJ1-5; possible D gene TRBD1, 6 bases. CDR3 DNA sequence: TGTGCCAGCAGGGGACAATATAGCAATCAGCCCCAGCATTTT. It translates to CASRGQYSNQPQHF.